This T cell receptor (beta chain) was sequenced in a study of T-cell memory formation after mild COVID-19. This clonotype has only a few counts. Germline-derived CDR1 and CDR2 are SGDLS and YYNGEE. This CDR3 has 13 residues. The V and J ends lost 3 bases and 3 bases respectively, with 9 bases between them. TCRdb called the 5' RACE reads again in MiXCR, with one record for every CDR3 protein. This table has about 130,000 distinct CDR3 sequences, around 27% appearing once. The receptor was derived from an adult woman who had mild COVID-19 (a few samples of this study predate the infection). Cell type and time point are not known. The sample taken for sequencing was PBMCs or a T cell subset sorted from them (not recorded which). This chain joins TRBV9 and TRBJ1-2; no firm D call. Here the CDR3 reads CASSDRTDYGYTF. The CDR3 DNA reads as TGTGCCAGCAGCGACCGGACGGACTATGGCTACACCTTC.